The 5 T cell receptor beta chains in this list originate from one sample, sequenced in a study of T-cell reconstitution after alpha-beta-depleted transplantation in children. Unique molecular identifiers were incorporated during preparation of the TCRbeta library. Via MiXCR, TCRdb re-called the PCR reads, giving one row per CDR3 protein. The table records a few hundred thousand distinct CDR3 sequences, approximately 10% of them present only once. Sequences were derived from PBMCs from the stem cell graft donor, sampled from the stem cell graft. These receptors all stem from a human donor who donated a stem cell graft to a child with acute myeloid leukemia.

At least ten counts were recorded for this clonotype. The chain has TRBV10-3 and TRBJ2-7, with TRBD2 matching over 7 bases. Per germline, CDR1 ENHRY and CDR2 SYGVKD. V gave up 8 bases and J gave up 0 bases; unmatched junction bases: 1. This CDR3 comprises 12 residues. CDR3 DNA: TGTGCCATCGGGACTAACTCCTACGAGCAGTACTTC. It codes for CAIGTNSYEQYF.

This clonotype was seen only a few times. V is TRBV15 and J is TRBJ2-2; D not resolved. With 4 bases removed from V and 4 bases from J, the gap between germline ends came to 13 bases. The CDR3 is 15 amino acids. CDR1 and CDR2 (germline): LNHNV, YYDKDF (reference sequence). Written as DNA, the CDR3 is TGTGCCACCAGCAACCCCGACGGGCTCACCGGGGAGCTGTTTTTT. Amino acid sequence: CATSNPDGLTGELFF.

A few counts support this clonotype. The chain combines TRBV9 with TRBJ2-1; D uncertain. Trimming took off 0 bases at V and 3 bases at J, with 22 bases between the two ends. The CDR3 consists of 19 residues. Looked up from germline, CDR1 is SGDLS and CDR2 is YYNGEE. CDR3 DNA sequence: TGTGCCAGCAGCGTAGCTACCCCGACTCATCCTATGATCTACAATGAGCAGTTCTTC. Its translation is CASSVATPTHPMIYNEQFF.

The chain joins TRBV20-1 to TRBJ2-2; D is undetermined. The CDR3 is 15 amino acids. Trimming removed 1 base from V and 2 bases from J, with 11 bases in between. Per the germline V gene, CDR1 is DFQATT and CDR2 is SNEGSKA (reference sequence). The CDR3 loop is CSARVLGKNTGELFF. For the CDR3, the DNA is TGCAGTGCTAGAGTACTGGGCAAAAACACCGGGGAGCTGTTTTTT.

This clonotype came up a few times. The chain joins TRBV27 to TRBJ2-1; no reliable D call. The CDR3 is 12 amino acids. Between the trimmed V and J ends, which lost 4 bases and 8 bases, there was a span of 9 bases. Germline lookup yields CDR1 MNHEY and CDR2 SMNVEV (reference sequence). This CDR3 is CASSSMKHEQFF. CDR3 nucleotide sequence: TGTGCCAGCAGTTCAATGAAGCATGAGCAGTTCTTC.